The clone carrying this T cell receptor beta chain came up many times. Its antigen is as yet unknown. Between the trimmed V and J ends, which lost 5 bases and 1 base, there was a span of 23 bases. The germline gives CDR1 SGHTA, CDR2 FQGNSA. The CDR3 sequence is 18 residues long. TCRdb re-called the reads through MiXCR, storing one row per CDR3 protein. The sample shows about 47,000 distinct CDR3 sequences, roughly a fifth of them seen only once. This specimen belongs to a study of T cell repertoires in cytomegalovirus infection. Looking at the study overall: HLA-B-restricted CMV epitopes that are well studied, plus recently identified HLA-C-restricted ones, were used by the study. Based on public TCR beta signatures, there were indications of CMV infection and of a matching HLA type.

Findings and caveats of the study: The cumulative frequency of public TCR beta families distinguished individuals who carried CMV together with the relevant HLA. Dominating the ex vivo response were TCR beta clonotypes that were CMV-specific and HLA-C-restricted.

This clonotype was sampled from a human donor in good health (CMV status not recorded). Some clones in this sample may be carry-over from other donors' samples. Source: CD8+ T cells from cultured PBMCs, taken from culture after CMV antigen stimulation. The V gene is TRBV7-2, the J gene TRBJ1-2; possible D gene TRBD1, 6 bases. The CDR3 coding sequence is TGTGCCAGCAGCCTCATTGGGGGGGCGGAAGGGGATAACTATGGCTACACCTTC. Its translation is CASSLIGGAEGDNYGYTF.